What follows is one T cell receptor beta chain and its context. Its antigen is currently unknown. Germline V gene lookup returns CDR1 SEHNR and CDR2 FQNEAQ (reference sequence). V was pared by 4 bases and J by 2 bases, with 12 bases between. This CDR3 has 14 residues. This specimen comes from a study of cytomegalovirus exposure and HLA in healthy donors. Findings of the study overall: Productive rates of about 90% or about 30% were seen for most TCR beta V segments in an earlier analysis. Several top significant clusters appeared, in a later analysis, to be linked to common viral pathogens. Whilst most TCR sequences proved rare, a subset of public TCRs occurred across many donors.

PCR used 60 Vbeta primers and 13 Jbeta primers. Sequencing used immunoSEQ multiplex PCR; TCRdb keeps in-frame clones, though not all of them. The table has roughly 110,000 clones, over 70% seen once. At collection, donors were nominally healthy, but unrecorded immune exposures were probable. The source material was PBMCs. This clonotype originated in a man aged 25-40 years in good health and CMV-seronegative. The rearrangement uses TRBV7-9 and TRBJ2-7, with D possibly being TRBD1 (6 bases). The CDR3 spells CASSSLDRTYEQYF. CDR3 sequence (DNA): TGTGCCAGCAGCTCCCTAGACAGGACCTACGAGCAGTACTTC.